Here is one T cell receptor (beta chain) with its context. Treatment noted: 19 received Ad26.COV2.S at low or high dose, single or two shots; roughly 5 received placebo; per-sample allocation not given. Samples came from day 63 after the first vaccine or placebo injection. These data are taken from a study of Ad26.COV2.S vaccination and SARS-CoV-2 variants. The germline V gene has CDR1 MNHNY and CDR2 SVGAGI (reference sequence). The CDR3 totals 17 residues. V shed 5 bases and J 5 bases; nucleotides not matched to a gene: 16. Generated by immunoSEQ multiplex PCR, the TCRdb table keeps only in-frame clones and is missing some. The table lists about 410,000 clones, roughly nine tenths of them singletons.

The sequence was collected from a person between 18 and 65 years old who received the Ad26.COV2.S COVID-19 vaccine or a placebo. The chain recombines TRBV6-6 with TRBJ2-5, with TRBD2 identical over 8 bases. Sequencing used peripheral blood, obtained in a trial of Ad26.COV2.S vaccine versus placebo. CDR3 in amino acids: CASSRLITGTSAETQYF. The CDR3 nucleotides are TGTGCCAGCAGTCGATTAATTACCGGGACTAGTGCTGAGACCCAGTACTTC.